These 14 T cell receptor beta chains originate from one sample sequenced in a study of blood T cell repertoires in COVID-19. The data were produced by immunoSEQ multiplex PCR, yet TCRdb's version contains in-frame clones alone and is incomplete. The sample includes roughly 110,000 clones, roughly 85% of them seen just once. Sequenced sample: peripheral blood. These receptors were taken from a man aged 35 to 55 with acute or convalescent COVID-19.

The chain links TRBV4-1 to TRBJ2-1; maybe TRBD2 (5 bases). V gave up 1 base and J gave up 5 bases, with 12 bases separating them. The CDR3 is 15 amino acids. CDR1 and CDR2 from the germline V gene are MGHRA and YSYEKL. CDR3 region: CASSQGLAPHNEQFF. CDR3 coding DNA: TGCGCCAGCAGCCAAGGGCTAGCTCCTCACAATGAGCAGTTCTTC.

This chain uses TRBV27 with TRBJ2-7; 10 bases line up with TRBD1. The germline gives CDR1 MNHEY, CDR2 SMNVEV (reference sequence). Trimming cost V 6 bases and J 2 bases; bases outside gene matches: 7. The CDR3 runs to 15 residues. CDR3 region: CASRKGTGDPYEQYF. The CDR3 DNA reads as TGTGCCAGCAGAAAAGGGACAGGGGATCCCTACGAGCAGTACTTC.

This clone was observed a handful of times. The chain employs TRBV12-3 or TRBV12-4 and TRBJ2-3; a weak D match, TRBD2 (5 bases). The length of the CDR3 is 13 residues. Trimming removed 7 bases at V and 5 bases at J, with 13 bases between. The CDR3 sequence is CASTKLSGDTQYF. CDR3 nucleotides: TGTGCCAGCACCAAACTGAGCGGAGATACGCAGTATTTT.

This chain links TRBV5-4 with TRBJ1-1; 8 nucleotides align to TRBD1. The CDR3 totals 14 residues. CDR1 and CDR2 (germline): SGHNT, YYREEE (reference sequence). The J segment lost 1 base and the V segment lost 2 bases, leaving 1 base of the junction unmatched. This CDR3 is CASSFQGANTEAFF. CDR3 in DNA: TGTGCCAGCAGCTTCCAGGGGGCGAACACTGAAGCTTTCTTT.

CDR3 loop: CASSLGGGMDTQYF. CDR3 bases: TGTGCCAGCAGCCTAGGGGGGGGGATGGATACGCAGTATTTT. The chain employs TRBV7-2 and TRBJ2-3, with a possible D match to TRBD2 (7 bases). Germline assignment: CDR1 SGHTA and CDR2 FQGNSA. The CDR3 is 14 residues long. Trimming pared 5 bases from V and 6 bases from J, leaving 15 bases between.

This clone occurred once. This chain links TRBV7-2 with TRBJ1-1; D ambiguous. V gave up 5 bases and J gave up 0 bases, with 7 bases separating them. The CDR3 has 13 amino acids. Germline assignment: CDR1 SGHTA and CDR2 FQGNSA. The chain's CDR3 is CASSLHMNTEAFF. DNA of the CDR3: TGTGCCAGCAGCCTCCACATGAACACTGAAGCTTTCTTT.

V gene TRBV6-6 combines with J gene TRBJ2-4, with D perhaps matching TRBD1 (6 bases). The CDR3 length is 16 residues. Trimming removed 8 bases at V and 7 bases at J, with 24 bases between. Germline CDR1 and CDR2: MNHNY and SVGAGI (reference sequence). CDR3 sequence: CASQYVFAGVGNIQYF. The DNA of the CDR3 is TGTGCCAGCCAGTACGTCTTTGCAGGGGTAGGGAACATTCAGTACTTC.

The chain joins TRBV2 to TRBJ2-2, with D possibly matching TRBD2 (6 bases). V lost 4 bases and J lost 3, with 9 bases in between. The CDR3 totals 14 residues. The germline V gene has CDR1 SNHLY and CDR2 FYNNEI. CDR3 nucleotide sequence: TGTGCCAGCAGTGTTATAGCGGACACCGGGGAGCTGTTTTTT. As protein: CASSVIADTGELFF.

This clone was seen only once. The J gene is TRBJ2-3, the V gene TRBV9, with 12 bases fitting TRBD2. Trimming took 0 bases from V and 7 from J; bases not matched to a gene: 6. Germline CDR1 and CDR2: SGDLS and YYNGEE. CDR3 size: 16 residues. CDR3 sequence: CASSVGLAGGLNTQYF. The CDR3 nucleotides are TGTGCCAGCAGCGTAGGGCTAGCGGGGGGGCTGAATACGCAGTATTTT. The whole variable domain, remainder taken from reference TRBV9 and TRBJ2-3, is DSGVTQTPKHLITATGQRVTLRCSPRSGDLSVYWYQQSLDQGLQFLIQYYNGEERAKGNILERFSAQQFPDLHSELNLSSLELGDSALYFCASSVGLAGGLNTQYFGPGTRLTVL.

The V call is TRBV5-1, the J call TRBJ2-1; tentatively, D is TRBD2 (5 bases). This CDR3 has 16 residues. CDR1 is SGHRS and CDR2 is YFSETQ in the germline V gene. Trimming pared 0 bases from V and 1 base from J, leaving 11 bases between. CDR3 coding DNA: TGCGCCAGCAGCTTGGCTCGGGGAGAATCCTACAATGAGCAGTTCTTC. It yields the protein CASSLARGESYNEQFF.

The chain recombines TRBV13 with TRBJ2-1, with D uncertain. The CDR3 sequence is 12 residues long. Germline CDR1 and CDR2: PRHDT and FYEKMQ (reference sequence). The V gene lost 3 bases and the J gene lost 4 bases, with 4 bases spanning the gap. The chain's CDR3 is CASSFSYNEQFF. The CDR3, as DNA: TGTGCCAGCAGCTTTAGTTACAATGAGCAGTTCTTC.

The chain has TRBV3-1 (or the pseudogene TRBV3-2) and TRBJ2-3, with a weak D call TRBD2 (6 bases). Per the germline V gene, CDR1 is LGHDT and CDR2 is YNNKEL (reference sequence). Deletions cut 4 bases from V and 6 bases from J, with 11 bases between. This CDR3 has 13 residues. Here the CDR3 DNA reads TGTGCCAGCAGCCCCCTAGCGCGCGATACGCAGTATTTT. Translation gives CASSPLARDTQYF.

The gene calls are TRBV5-4 and TRBJ2-5; the D gene is possibly TRBD2 (5 bases). Trimming shortened V by 4 bases and J by 4 bases, and 11 bases separated the two germline ends. The CDR3 sequence is 13 residues long. Looked up from germline, CDR1 is SGHNT and CDR2 is YYREEE (reference sequence). CDR3: CASSPDEGETQYF. The DNA of the CDR3 is TGTGCCAGCAGCCCGGACGAGGGAGAGACCCAGTACTTC.

The chain is built from TRBV19 and TRBJ1-1; perhaps TRBD1 as D (5 bases). The CDR3 consists of 14 residues. Trimming took 5 bases from V and 0 from J, leaving 10 bases between them. The germline CDR1 and CDR2 sequences are LNHDA and SQIVND (reference sequence). This chain's CDR3 is CASSVTEMNTEAFF. The DNA for the CDR3 is TGTGCCAGTAGTGTGACAGAGATGAACACTGAAGCTTTCTTT.